The 30 T cell receptor beta chains given below trace back to one sample, sequenced in a study of CD8+ T cells in alopecia areata. Following RNA extraction, reverse transcription yielded cDNA that acted as the sequencing template. TCRdb's table, derived via immunoSEQ multiplex PCR, lists solely in-frame clones and lacks some. The sample has some 180,000 clones; around 63% are singletons. The sample consisted of CD4+ T cells sorted from blood, taken at week 0. Source of these receptors: a human donor with alopecia areata.

The genes are TRBV29-1 and TRBJ2-7; tentatively, D is TRBD1 or TRBD2 (5 bases each). Trimming pared 6 bases from V and 5 bases from J, leaving 14 bases between. Germline lookup yields CDR1 SQVTM and CDR2 ANQGSEA. The CDR3 runs 12 residues. This CDR3 is CSVAPGRNEQYF. CDR3 bases: TGCAGCGTAGCCCCGGGACGTAACGAGCAGTACTTC.

The V gene is TRBV2, the J gene TRBJ2-5; 8 bases fit TRBD1. The CDR3 has 13 residues. V shed 6 bases and J 3 bases; nucleotides not matched to a gene: 3. The germline gives CDR1 SNHLY, CDR2 FYNNEI. CDR3 protein: CASRGGQEETQYF. CDR3 DNA sequence: TGTGCCAGCAGGGGGGGACAGGAAGAGACCCAGTACTTC.

V is TRBV5-1 and J is TRBJ1-1; the D is unclear. Germline assignment: CDR1 SGHRS and CDR2 YFSETQ. The V and J ends lost 0 bases and 4 bases respectively, with 10 bases between them. This CDR3 comprises 14 residues. CDR3 residues: CASSLGVPPTEAFF. In DNA, the CDR3 is TGCGCCAGCAGCTTGGGGGTCCCCCCCACTGAAGCTTTCTTT.

J is TRBJ2-1 and V is TRBV5-1, with a tentative D call TRBD2 (6 bases). The CDR3 spans 18 residues. V was shortened by 0 bases and J by 7 bases, with 23 bases between the two germline ends. Germline CDR1 is SGHRS and CDR2 is YFSETQ. Written as DNA, the CDR3 is TGCGCCAGCAGCTTGGCTCCCGGGGGAAACACGTACACAAATGAGCAGTTCTTC. It codes for CASSLAPGGNTYTNEQFF. The entire variable domain, with the rest obtained from reference TRBV5-1 and TRBJ2-1, is as follows: KAGVTQTPRYLIKTRGQQVTLSCSPISGHRSVSWYQQTPGQGLQFLFEYFSETQRNKGNFPGRFSGRQFSNSRSEMNVSTLELGDSALYLCASSLAPGGNTYTNEQFFGPGTRLTVL.

The chain couples TRBV2 to TRBJ2-3; a possible D gene is TRBD2 (5 bases). Trimming took off 6 bases at V and 6 bases at J, with 13 bases between the two ends. CDR3 length equals 13 residues. Germline assignment: CDR1 SNHLY and CDR2 FYNNEI. CDR3 protein: CASSGVASDTQYF. The CDR3 coding sequence is TGTGCCAGCAGCGGGGTAGCGAGTGATACGCAGTATTTT.

This sequence joins TRBV14 and TRBJ1-2; TRBD1 might be the D (6 bases). Germline V gene sequence: CDR1 SGHDN, CDR2 FVKESK. Between the trimmed V and J ends, which lost 4 bases and 6 bases, there was a span of 21 bases. The CDR3 runs to 16 residues. The CDR3 region has the DNA TGTGCCAGCAGCCTACACACAACGGGCAGACAGGATGGCTACACCTTC. It translates to CASSLHTTGRQDGYTF.

The chain uses TRBV5-6 and TRBJ1-5; D is unclear. CDR1 and CDR2 from the germline V gene are SGHDT and YYEEEE. This CDR3 comprises 16 residues. The V gene lost 4 bases and the J gene lost 3 bases, with 17 bases spanning the gap. The CDR3 spells CASSLAYGQNNQPQHF. CDR3 DNA sequence: TGTGCCAGCAGCCTAGCCTACGGGCAGAACAATCAGCCCCAGCATTTT.

The chain recombines TRBV11-2 with TRBJ2-3; 7 nucleotides align to TRBD1. The ends lost 5 bases at V and 1 base at J; junction bases unmatched: 6. Per the germline V gene, CDR1 is SGHAT and CDR2 is FQNNGV. The CDR3 is 15 residues long. CDR3 coding DNA: TGTGCCAGCAGCGATGGGACAGTGGGCACAGATACGCAGTATTTT. Its translation: CASSDGTVGTDTQYF.

V is TRBV29-1 and J is TRBJ2-6, with 7 bases identical to TRBD1. The CDR3 contains 14 residues. Germline V gives CDR1 SQVTM, CDR2 ANQGSEA. V trimming: 4 bases; J trimming: 3 bases; junction bases outside the gene matches: 3. The CDR3: CSVVTGVGANVLTF. CDR3 sequence (DNA): TGCAGCGTTGTTACAGGGGTTGGGGCCAACGTCCTGACTTTC.

The rearrangement links TRBV7-2 to TRBJ2-6, with D possibly TRBD2 on 6 matching bases. Trimming took off 5 bases at V and 0 bases at J, with 20 bases between the two ends. This CDR3 spans 19 amino acids. Germline-derived CDR1 and CDR2 are SGHTA and FQGNSA. CDR3 region: CASSPWGDKGNSGANVLTF. The DNA of the CDR3 is TGTGCCAGCAGCCCGTGGGGGGATAAAGGCAACTCTGGGGCCAACGTCCTGACTTTC.

This clone was seen repeatedly, ten times or more. The chain links TRBV5-6 to TRBJ2-1, with D possibly matching TRBD1 (6 bases). CDR3 length: 15 residues. V was clipped by 0 bases and J by 2 bases, with 9 bases between them. Per the germline V gene, CDR1 is SGHDT and CDR2 is YYEEEE. The CDR3 protein is CASSLDRETYNEQFF. In nucleotides, the CDR3 is TGTGCCAGCAGCTTGGACAGGGAAACCTACAATGAGCAGTTCTTC.

The gene calls are TRBV29-1 and TRBJ1-3; D not certain. This CDR3 has 13 residues. Per the germline V gene, CDR1 is SQVTM and CDR2 is ANQGSEA. V shed 4 bases and J shed 2 bases, with 9 bases lying between them. This CDR3 is CSVGGGTGNTIYF. CDR3 DNA sequence: TGCAGCGTTGGGGGAGGGACTGGAAACACCATATATTTT.

CDR3 bases: TGTGCCTGGAAACCACTAGCGGAGTCCTACAATGAGCAGTTCTTC. As protein: CAWKPLAESYNEQFF. This rearrangement joins TRBV30 to TRBJ2-1; 8 nucleotides align to TRBD2. Trimming took 4 bases from V and 1 from J; bases not matched to a gene: 6. The CDR3 consists of 15 residues. In germline, CDR1 is GTSNPN, CDR2 SVGIG (reference sequence).

This sequence joins TRBV4-1 and TRBJ2-5; no definite D call. Germline-derived CDR1 and CDR2 are MGHRA and YSYEKL. The V gene lost 2 bases and the J gene lost 3 bases, with 7 bases spanning the gap. This CDR3 spans 13 amino acids. In nucleotides, the CDR3 is TGCGCCAGCAGCCAATGGCAGAAAGAGACCCAGTACTTC. Amino acids: CASSQWQKETQYF.

The V call is TRBV29-1, the J call TRBJ2-1; 12 nucleotides line up with TRBD2. V was clipped by 4 bases and J by 5 bases; unmatched bases: 0. The CDR3 covers 13 residues. Germline V CDR1 and CDR2: SQVTM, ANQGSEA. The CDR3: CSVGLAGDNEQFF. Written as DNA, the CDR3 is TGCAGCGTTGGACTAGCGGGGGACAATGAGCAGTTCTTC.

V is TRBV25-1 and J is TRBJ1-4; 12 nucleotides line up with TRBD1. The V gene's germline CDR1 is MGHDK and CDR2 SYGVNS. J was trimmed by 5 bases and V by 10 bases; bases with no gene match: 5. The CDR3 sequence is 14 residues long. CDR3 sequence: CATEGTGGNEKLFF. For the CDR3, the DNA is TGTGCCACAGAAGGGACAGGGGGCAATGAAAAACTGTTTTTT.

In its sample, this clone was seen many times. This sequence joins TRBV7-2 and TRBJ1-1, with D maybe TRBD1 (6 bases). CDR3 size: 14 residues. Trimming removed 6 bases from V and 0 bases from J, with 11 bases in between. Germline loops: CDR1 SGHTA, CDR2 FQGNSA. The CDR3 DNA reads as TGTGCCAGCAGTTTCACAGGGATGAACACTGAAGCTTTCTTT. Protein sequence: CASSFTGMNTEAFF. Looking up the rest from reference TRBV7-2 and TRBJ1-1 gives the full variable domain: GAGVSQSPSNKVTEKGKDVELRCDPISGHTALYWYRQSLGQGLEFLIYFQGNSAPDKSGLPSDRFSAERTGGSVSTLTIQRTQQEDSAVYLCASSFTGMNTEAFFGQGTRLTVV.

The rearrangement uses TRBV11-2 and TRBJ1-4, with a possible D match to TRBD1 (5 bases). Between the trimmed V and J ends, which lost 4 bases and 7 bases, there was a span of 16 bases. The CDR3 is made up of 15 amino acids. Germline V gene lookup returns CDR1 SGHAT and CDR2 FQNNGV. The CDR3 DNA reads TGTGCCAGCAGCTCCCAGGGTAAAGTCAGTGAAAAACTGTTTTTT. It translates to CASSSQGKVSEKLFF.

This clone turned up a few times. The chain is built from TRBV7-2 and TRBJ2-7; possible D gene TRBD1, 6 bases. The V and J ends lost 4 bases and 1 base respectively, with 11 bases between them. This CDR3 spans 14 amino acids. Germline CDR1 SGHTA, CDR2 FQGNSA. In nucleotides, the CDR3 is TGTGCCAGCAGCTATGACGGACAGTCCTACGAGCAGTACTTC. Translation: CASSYDGQSYEQYF.

The chain is built from TRBV7-2 and TRBJ2-1; D call uncertain. The germline V and J ends were trimmed by 0 bases and 12 bases, with 9 bases remaining between them. This CDR3 is 12 amino acids long. Germline lookup yields CDR1 SGHTA and CDR2 FQGNSA. The CDR3 protein is CASSLAASGQFF. For the CDR3, the DNA is TGTGCCAGCAGCTTAGCGGCCAGTGGGCAGTTCTTC.

Only a few counts were recorded for this clone. The chain links TRBV6-6 to TRBJ1-4; D gene unclear. Germline CDR1 is MNHNY and CDR2 is SVGAGI (reference sequence). CDR3 length: 14 residues. The V gene lost 6 bases and the J gene lost 9 bases, with 17 bases spanning the gap. CDR3 residues: CASSFDNTMKKLFF. The CDR3, as DNA: TGTGCCAGCAGCTTCGACAACACAATGAAAAAACTGTTTTTT.

The rearrangement uses TRBV14 and TRBJ1-5; D gene ambiguous. V shed 1 base and J shed 5 bases, with 6 bases lying between them. This CDR3 is built from 13 residues. Germline CDR1 SGHDN, CDR2 FVKESK. The CDR3 is CASSQGLDQPQHF. DNA for the CDR3: TGTGCCAGCAGCCAAGGGCTGGATCAGCCCCAGCATTTT.

The chain joins TRBV4-2 to TRBJ1-2; D unresolved. CDR3 length: 13 amino acids. In germline, CDR1 is LGHNA, CDR2 YNFKEQ. V was pared by 1 base and J by 6 bases, with 9 bases between. This chain's CDR3 is CASSQGSGNGYTF. In nucleotides, the CDR3 is TGTGCCAGCAGCCAAGGCTCGGGGAATGGCTACACCTTC.

In DNA, the CDR3 is TGCGCCAGCAGCCAAGCCGCCCAGGGGTATGGCTACACCTTC. This translates into CASSQAAQGYGYTF. This chain uses TRBV4-3 with TRBJ1-2, with D possibly being TRBD1 (6 bases). The CDR3 contains 14 residues. Trimming took off 1 base at V and 5 bases at J, with 11 bases between the two ends. Germline values: CDR1 LGHNA, CDR2 YSLEER.

The rearrangement uses TRBV19 and TRBJ1-2; D perhaps matches TRBD1 (5 bases). The germline V gene encodes CDR1 LNHDA and CDR2 SQIVND (reference sequence). The CDR3 is 13 amino acids. Trimming took 4 bases from V and 0 from J, leaving 6 bases between them. The CDR3 reads CASSTQANYGYTF. The CDR3 nucleotides are TGTGCCAGTAGTACACAGGCTAACTATGGCTACACCTTC.

This clone was seen more than once but under ten times. The rearrangement links TRBV5-6 to TRBJ2-5, with 9 bases fitting TRBD1. V lost 2 bases and J lost 4; bases outside the gene matches: 12. Per the germline V gene, CDR1 is SGHDT and CDR2 is YYEEEE. This CDR3 spans 17 amino acids. The CDR3 reads CASSFTWDRASRETQYF. The CDR3 DNA reads TGTGCCAGCAGCTTCACCTGGGACAGGGCCTCCCGAGAGACCCAGTACTTC.

The rearrangement links TRBV4-2 to TRBJ2-1; TRBD2 matches 9 bases. Losses at the gene ends were 4 bases for V and 7 bases for J; bases not matched to a gene: 11. The length of the CDR3 is 16 residues. CDR1 and CDR2 (germline): LGHNA, YNFKEQ. The DNA for the CDR3 is TGTGCCAGCAGCCGACGGGGAGATAGCGGGGGAAATGAGCAGTTCTTC. Translated, it gives CASSRRGDSGGNEQFF.

This chain connects TRBV4-3 to TRBJ2-3, with 11 nucleotides matching TRBD2. The CDR3 is 19 amino acids. With 0 bases clipped from V and 0 bases from J, the junction kept 8 bases outside the gene matches. Germline CDR1 LGHNA, CDR2 YSLEER. CDR3 nucleotide sequence: TGCGCCAGCAGCCAAGATGGTAGCGGGGGGGCCGGCAGCACAGATACGCAGTATTTT. This sequence encodes CASSQDGSGGAGSTDTQYF.

The rearrangement uses TRBV30 and TRBJ2-1; D not resolved. Germline CDR1 and CDR2: GTSNPN and SVGIG (reference sequence). The CDR3 is made up of 11 amino acids. The germline V and J ends were trimmed by 1 base and 7 bases, with 5 bases remaining between them. CDR3 loop: CAWSARNEQFF. CDR3 DNA sequence: TGTGCCTGGAGTGCGAGGAATGAGCAGTTCTTC.

This rearrangement joins TRBV27 to TRBJ2-6; D is unresolved. CDR1 and CDR2 from the germline V gene are MNHEY and SMNVEV (reference sequence). Trimming shortened V by 5 bases and J by 0 bases, and 8 bases separated the two germline ends. The CDR3 loop spans 15 amino acids. CDR3 sequence: CASSLLLSGANVLTF. The CDR3 coding sequence is TGTGCCAGCAGTCTCCTACTCTCTGGGGCCAACGTCCTGACTTTC.